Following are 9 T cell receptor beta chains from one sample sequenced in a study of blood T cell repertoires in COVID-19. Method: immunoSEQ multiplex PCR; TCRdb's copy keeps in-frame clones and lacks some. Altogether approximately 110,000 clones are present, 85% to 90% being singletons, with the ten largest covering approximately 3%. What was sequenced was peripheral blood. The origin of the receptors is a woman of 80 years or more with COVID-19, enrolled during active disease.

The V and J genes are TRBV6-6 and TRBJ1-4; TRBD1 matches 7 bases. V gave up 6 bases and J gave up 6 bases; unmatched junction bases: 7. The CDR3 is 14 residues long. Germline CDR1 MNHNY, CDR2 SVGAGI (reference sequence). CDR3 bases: TGTGCCAGCAGGTTACAGGGGTTAGATGAAAAACTGTTTTTT. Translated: CASRLQGLDEKLFF.

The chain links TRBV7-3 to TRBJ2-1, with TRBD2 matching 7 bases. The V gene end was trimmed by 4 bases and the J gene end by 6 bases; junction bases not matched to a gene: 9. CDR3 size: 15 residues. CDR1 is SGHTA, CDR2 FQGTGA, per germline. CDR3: CASSYDWGEGNEQFF. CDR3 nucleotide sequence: TGTGCCAGCAGCTACGATTGGGGGGAGGGCAATGAGCAGTTCTTC.

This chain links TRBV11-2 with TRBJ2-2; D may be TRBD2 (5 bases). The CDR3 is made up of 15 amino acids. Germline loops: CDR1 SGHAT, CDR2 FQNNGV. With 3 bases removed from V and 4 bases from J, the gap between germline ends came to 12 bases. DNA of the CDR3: TGTGCCAGCAGCTTGGGTCTTGGAGGCACCGGGGAGCTGTTTTTT. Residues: CASSLGLGGTGELFF.

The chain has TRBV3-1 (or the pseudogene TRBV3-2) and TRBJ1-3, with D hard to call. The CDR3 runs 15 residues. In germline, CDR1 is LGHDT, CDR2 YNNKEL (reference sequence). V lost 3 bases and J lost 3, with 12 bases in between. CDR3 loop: CASSHFLRDGNTIYF. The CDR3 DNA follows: TGTGCCAGCAGCCATTTTTTGCGGGATGGAAACACCATATATTTT.

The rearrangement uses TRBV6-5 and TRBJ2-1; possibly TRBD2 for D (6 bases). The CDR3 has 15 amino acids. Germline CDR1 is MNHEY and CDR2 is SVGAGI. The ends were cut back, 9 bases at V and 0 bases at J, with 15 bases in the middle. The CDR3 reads CASGIAASSYNEQFF. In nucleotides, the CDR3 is TGTGCCAGTGGGATAGCGGCTAGCTCCTACAATGAGCAGTTCTTC.

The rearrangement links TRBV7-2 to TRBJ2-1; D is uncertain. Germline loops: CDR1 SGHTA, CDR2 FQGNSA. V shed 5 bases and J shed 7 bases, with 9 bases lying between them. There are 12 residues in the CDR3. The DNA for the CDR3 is TGTGCCAGCAGCCGTAGCTCGAATGAGCAGTTCTTC. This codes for CASSRSSNEQFF.

CDR3 residues: CASSFGQQGIQYF. Here the CDR3 DNA reads TGTGCCAGTAGCTTCGGACAGCAAGGCATTCAGTACTTC. This chain joins TRBV19 and TRBJ2-4; a weak D match, TRBD1 (6 bases). Germline V gene data show CDR1 as LNHDA and CDR2 as SQIVND (reference sequence). The CDR3 runs 13 residues. Trimming took 6 bases from V and 9 from J, leaving 15 bases between them.

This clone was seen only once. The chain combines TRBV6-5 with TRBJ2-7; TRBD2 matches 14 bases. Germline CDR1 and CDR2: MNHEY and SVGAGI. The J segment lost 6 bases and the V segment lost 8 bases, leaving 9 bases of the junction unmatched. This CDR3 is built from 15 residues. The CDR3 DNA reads TGTGCCAGCCAGACTAGCGGGAGGGCCTGGGGCGAGCAGTACTTC. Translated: CASQTSGRAWGEQYF.

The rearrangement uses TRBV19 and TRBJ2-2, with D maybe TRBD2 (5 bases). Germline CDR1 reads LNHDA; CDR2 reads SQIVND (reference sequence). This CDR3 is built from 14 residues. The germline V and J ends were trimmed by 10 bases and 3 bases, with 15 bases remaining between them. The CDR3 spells CATQSGVDTGELFF. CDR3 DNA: TGTGCCACCCAAAGCGGAGTGGACACCGGGGAGCTGTTTTTT.